What follows is one T cell receptor (beta chain) and its context. Antigen: not known. RNA was extracted with the RNeasy kit, and a quantity of roughly 0.45 to 1 ug was reverse transcribed using random hexamers. The TCR beta CDR3 was amplified by immunoSEQ multiplex PCR across 54 Vbeta, 13 Jbeta. A single record per CDR3 protein comes from TCRdb applying MiXCR to the immunoSEQ multiplex PCR reads. The sample yields under 200,000 distinct CDR3 sequences, 75% to 95% seen once. V was shortened by 5 bases and J by 5 bases, with 15 bases between the two germline ends. This CDR3 is built from 14 residues. Germline V gene data show CDR1 as PRHDT and CDR2 as FYEKMQ (reference sequence). The data were obtained in a study of CD8 T cells in Susac syndrome. Study-wide findings and caveats: Clonal expansion was not seen in any Susac syndrome CD4+ T cell repertoire.

The TCR originated in a human donor with Susac syndrome. Sequencing was carried out using CD4+ T cells from PBMCs. The J gene is TRBJ2-5, the V gene TRBV13, with a tentative D call TRBD1 (5 bases). CDR3 loop: CASSRNRPRETQYF. CDR3 bases: TGTGCCAGCAGCCGTAACAGGCCTAGGGAGACCCAGTACTTC.